The rows below give T cell receptor beta chains drawn from one sample of a study of cytomegalovirus exposure and HLA in healthy donors. Some clones are missing from TCRdb's copy, which holds only in-frame ones; the method was immunoSEQ multiplex PCR. The table has 90,000 to 110,000 clones, approximately 80% seen once. Sequenced material: PBMCs. Source of these receptors: a male donor in good health and CMV-seronegative. Both conserved end residues are part of each CDR3. D genes are given only for firm matches. The size of a clone is reported for some rows only, either as once, few or many, or as a class for expanded clones.

TRBD1	few	TRBV5-6	TRBJ2-7	TGTGCCAGCAGCTCGACAGGGTCCTCCTACGAGCAGTACTTC	CASSSTGSSYEQYF
.	.	TRBV6-1	TRBJ2-7	TGTGCCAGCAGTTTCGGACAGCTCCGGTCCGAGCAGTACTTC	CASSFGQLRSEQYF
TRBD1	.	TRBV19	TRBJ2-7	TGTGCCAGTAGTGTAGGGACAGCCCCGGGCGAGCAGTACTTC	CASSVGTAPGEQYF
.	many	TRBV21-1	TRBJ2-7	.	CASSKEVGGGTSYEQYF
TRBD2	.	TRBV27	TRBJ2-1	TGTGCCAGCAGTCTTTATCTAACTAGCGGGAGGCCCTACAATGAGCAGTTCTTC	CASSLYLTSGRPYNEQFF
.	.	TRBV5-1	TRBJ1-3	TGCGCCAGTAAGGACACAAGCTCTGGAAACACCATATATTTT	CASKDTSSGNTIYF
.	once	TRBV18	TRBJ2-2	TGTGCCAGCTCACCTACTAGCCCACTAAGCACCGGGGAGCTGTTTTTT	CASSPTSPLSTGELFF
.	.	TRBV7-3	TRBJ2-3	TGTGCCAGCAGTCTACAGGGATCTGGGGCAGATACGCAGTATTTT	CASSLQGSGADTQYF
.	.	TRBV7-3	TRBJ1-2	TGTGCCAGCAGCCCCACCGGGGGTGGGGACTATGGCTACACCTTC	CASSPTGGGDYGYTF
.	.	TRBV7-2	TRBJ2-5	TGTGCCAGCAGCCCGCGACAGGGGAGGGTCCAAGAGACCCAGTACTTC	CASSPRQGRVQETQYF
.	.	TRBV27	TRBJ1-2	TGTGCCAGCAGCTCATGGGGAGCCGGGGGCTACACCTTC	CASSSWGAGGYTF
.	few	TRBV7-9	TRBJ2-1	TGTGCCAGCAGCTTAGAACCGGGTATGAATGAGCAGTTCTTC	CASSLEPGMNEQFF
.	.	TRBV5-1	TRBJ2-2	TGCGCCAGCAGCGACTTAGCGGAGCCCAACACCGGGGAGCTGTTTTTT	CASSDLAEPNTGELFF
TRBD1	few	TRBV5-1	TRBJ1-4	TGCGCCAGCAGCCCAACAGGGGGTCGTAATGAAAAACTGTTTTTT	CASSPTGGRNEKLFF
.	.	TRBV18	TRBJ2-5	TGTGCCAGCTCACCACTCGCGGTCGGGGAGACCCAGTACTTC	CASSPLAVGETQYF
TRBD2	.	TRBV7-3	TRBJ2-3	TGTGCCAGCAGCCTAGGGACTAGCGGGACGGTCGGGACAGATACGCAGTATTTT	CASSLGTSGTVGTDTQYF
TRBD2	few	TRBV2	TRBJ2-1	TGTGCCAGCAGTGACCCCGGGACTAGCGGGAGAAATGAGCAGTTCTTC	CASSDPGTSGRNEQFF
.	few	TRBV4-1	TRBJ2-7	TGCGCCAGCAGCCAAGGATTAATAGAAAACTACGAGCAGTACTTC	CASSQGLIENYEQYF
.	once	TRBV18	TRBJ1-1	TGTGCCAGCTCACCCCGAGGAGGAGTGGGGAACACTGAAGCTTTCTTT	CASSPRGGVGNTEAFF
.	.	TRBV29-1	TRBJ2-1	TGCAGCGGGACTAGGGGGTACAATGAGCAGTTCTTC	CSGTRGYNEQFF
.	.	TRBV6-1	TRBJ1-5	TGTGCCAGCAGTACATCGGGGGACAGCAATCAGCCCCAGCATTTT	CASSTSGDSNQPQHF
TRBD1	.	TRBV27	TRBJ2-1	TGTGCCAGCAGCTTAGGCTCAACAGGGGGCAATGAGCAGTTCTTC	CASSLGSTGGNEQFF
TRBD2	once	TRBV28	TRBJ2-7	TGTGCCAGCAGTCGGACTAGCGGGTCATGGGAGCAGTACTTC	CASSRTSGSWEQYF
TRBD1	few	TRBV4-1	TRBJ1-1	TGCGCCAGCAGCCAGGCGCCGGGACAGAAGACTGAAGCTTTCTTT	CASSQAPGQKTEAFF
.	.	TRBV6-6	TRBJ1-1	TGTGCCAGCTCTCGACAGCACAGCGGGGCTGAAGCTTTCTTT	CASSRQHSGAEAFF
TRBD1	.	TRBV4-1	TRBJ1-3	TGCGCCAGCAGCCAGTCGGACAGGGAAGGAAACACCATATATTTT	CASSQSDREGNTIYF